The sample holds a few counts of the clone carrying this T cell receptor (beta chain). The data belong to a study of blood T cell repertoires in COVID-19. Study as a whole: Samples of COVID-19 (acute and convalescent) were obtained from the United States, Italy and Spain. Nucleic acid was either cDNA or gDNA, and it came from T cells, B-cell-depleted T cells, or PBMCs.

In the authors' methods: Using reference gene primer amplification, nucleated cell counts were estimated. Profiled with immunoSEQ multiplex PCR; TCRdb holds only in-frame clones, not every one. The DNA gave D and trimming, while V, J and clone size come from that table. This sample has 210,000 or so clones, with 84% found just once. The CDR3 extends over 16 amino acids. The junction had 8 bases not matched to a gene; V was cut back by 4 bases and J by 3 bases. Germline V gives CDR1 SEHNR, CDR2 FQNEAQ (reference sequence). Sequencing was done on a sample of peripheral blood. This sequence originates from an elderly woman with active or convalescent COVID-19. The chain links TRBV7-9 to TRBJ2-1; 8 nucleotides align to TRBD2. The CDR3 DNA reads TGTGCCAGCAGCTCCCGTAGCGGGAATGTCTACAATGAGCAGTTCTTC. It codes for CASSSRSGNVYNEQFF.